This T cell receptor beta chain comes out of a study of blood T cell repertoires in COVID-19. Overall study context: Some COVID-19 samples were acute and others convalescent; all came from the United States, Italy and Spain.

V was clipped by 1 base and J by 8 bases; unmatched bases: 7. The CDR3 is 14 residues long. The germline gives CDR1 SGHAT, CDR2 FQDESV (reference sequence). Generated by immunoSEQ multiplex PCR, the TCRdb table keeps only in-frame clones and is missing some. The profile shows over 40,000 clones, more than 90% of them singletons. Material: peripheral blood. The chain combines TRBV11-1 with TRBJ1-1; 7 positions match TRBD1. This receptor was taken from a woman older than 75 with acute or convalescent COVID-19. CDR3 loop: CASSLEVGTAEAFF. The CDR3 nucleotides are TGTGCCAGCAGCTTAGAGGTCGGGACAGCAGAAGCTTTCTTT.